A single sample gave rise to the 17 T cell receptor beta chains below, sequenced in a study of T cells in Graves' hyperthyroidism and ophthalmopathy. RNA transcripts were the template for amplifying TCR beta CDR3 regions. First-round RT-PCR with HTBI primers amplified the TCR CDR3 region. TCRdb re-called the multiplex PCR reads with MiXCR, one entry per CDR3 protein. The sample holds some 510,000 distinct CDR3 sequences, more than 20% seen once. Specimen: blood. These receptors came from a man younger than 30 with Graves' hyperthyroidism.

The chain recombines TRBV5-1 with TRBJ2-7; the D gene could be TRBD1 or TRBD2 (5 bases each). The CDR3 is made up of 13 amino acids. Trimming pared 4 bases from V and 5 bases from J, leaving 13 bases between. CDR1 is SGHRS, CDR2 YFSETQ, per germline. Here the CDR3 DNA reads TGCGCCAGCAGCGTCGGGACCGTAAACGAGCAGTACTTC. Protein sequence: CASSVGTVNEQYF.

This clonotype was seen ten or more times. The chain is built from TRBV6-1 and TRBJ2-7; no reliable D call. Trimming took 6 bases from V and 2 from J, leaving 17 bases between them. Germline V gene sequence: CDR1 MNHNS, CDR2 SASEGT. The CDR3 runs 15 residues. The CDR3 is CASRSGGLEPYEQYF. CDR3 nucleotides: TGTGCCAGCAGATCCGGTGGCCTAGAGCCCTACGAGCAGTACTTC.

This clonotype showed up many times. The chain combines TRBV2 with TRBJ2-5; tentatively, D is TRBD2 (7 bases). V dropped 3 bases and J dropped 7 bases, with 12 bases sitting between them. Germline CDR1 and CDR2: SNHLY and FYNNEI. The CDR3 covers 13 residues. The CDR3 loop reads CASSDGGLRTQYF. CDR3 nucleotides: TGTGCCAGCAGTGACGGGGGGCTCCGGACCCAGTACTTC.

Ten or more counts support this clonotype. At one end, the junction sequence differs from germline, possibly due to a read error. The chain recombines TRBV5-1 with TRBJ1-2; D uncertain. The CDR3 covers 15 residues. The germline gives CDR1 SGHRS, CDR2 YFSETQ. CDR3 loop: CASSPSQAELNGHTF. The DNA of the CDR3 is TGCGCCAGCAGCCCCTCCCAGGCAGAGTTAAATGGCCACACCTTC.

The chain links TRBV6-5 to TRBJ1-2, with D uncertain. This CDR3 is built from 12 residues. Per the germline V gene, CDR1 is MNHEY and CDR2 is SVGAGI. Trimming removed 2 bases from V and 5 bases from J, with 6 bases in between. CDR3 DNA sequence: TGTGCCAGCAGTTACGATCTGTATGGCTACACCTTC. Translating gives CASSYDLYGYTF.

Only a few counts were recorded for this clonotype. The chain couples TRBV12-3 or TRBV12-4 to TRBJ1-1; perhaps TRBD1 as D (6 bases). Trimming took off 2 bases at V and 5 bases at J, with 12 bases between the two ends. CDR3 size: 14 residues. Here the CDR3 reads CASSLTLGQTEAFF. CDR3 coding DNA: TGTGCCAGCAGTTTAACCCTCGGACAGACTGAAGCTTTCTTT.

This clonotype showed up just once. The chain carries TRBV20-1 and TRBJ1-1; a weak D match, TRBD1 (5 bases). CDR1 is DFQATT, CDR2 SNEGSKA, per germline (reference sequence). Trimming left V 2 bases short and J 1 base short, with 11 bases between. This CDR3 comprises 14 residues. CDR3 nucleotides: TGCAGTGCTAGAAGTGGAGGGGCGAACACTGAAGCTTTCTTT. Its protein is CSARSGGANTEAFF.

At least ten counts were recorded for this clonotype. V gene TRBV20-1 combines with J gene TRBJ1-5, with D possibly being TRBD1 (5 bases). The germline V gene encodes CDR1 DFQATT and CDR2 SNEGSKA (reference sequence). V lost 6 bases, J lost 4 bases, and 13 bases lay in between. This CDR3 is built from 13 residues. CDR3: CSARGQWNQPQHF. The CDR3 DNA sequence: TGCAGTGCGAGGGGCCAGTGGAATCAGCCCCAGCATTTT.

Of note for this clonotype: One junction end does not reproduce the germline sequence, and a read error may be involved. The chain joins TRBV20-1 to TRBJ2-7, with 7 nucleotides matching TRBD1. The CDR3 runs to 16 residues. The germline V gene encodes CDR1 DFQATT and CDR2 SNEGSKA (reference sequence). The CDR3: CSASLLGTASDYDQYF. CDR3 in DNA: TGCAGTGCCTCTCTCCTCGGGACAGCGAGTGACTACGATCAGTACTTC.

This clonotype has ten or more counts. The rearrangement links TRBV6-1 to TRBJ2-5; 11 bases line up with TRBD2. Trimming took 0 bases from V and 7 from J; bases not matched to a gene: 10. The CDR3 has 17 amino acids. CDR1 is MNHNS and CDR2 is SASEGT in the germline V gene. The CDR3 sequence is CASSEAVLAGGPRTQYF. Here the CDR3 DNA reads TGTGCCAGCAGTGAAGCAGTCCTAGCGGGGGGTCCCAGGACCCAGTACTTC.

This clonotype was counted ten times or more. The CDR3 is CAWSADGNQPQHF. The CDR3 region has the DNA TGTGCCTGGAGTGCAGATGGCAATCAGCCCCAGCATTTT. The chain recombines TRBV30 with TRBJ1-5; D ambiguous. V was cut by 1 base and J by 2 bases, with 6 bases left in between. The CDR3 totals 13 residues. The germline V gene encodes CDR1 GTSNPN and CDR2 SVGIG (reference sequence). The whole variable domain, remainder taken from reference TRBV30 and TRBJ1-5, is SQTIHQWPATLVQPVGSPLSLECTVEGTSNPNLYWYRQAAGRGLQLLFYSVGIGQISSEVPQNLSASRPQDRQFILSSKKLLLSDSGFYLCAWSADGNQPQHFGDGTRLSIL.

The chain recombines TRBV6-5 with TRBJ1-3, with D possibly matching TRBD1 (5 bases). Germline CDR1 is MNHEY and CDR2 is SVGAGI. The CDR3 totals 17 residues. V was shortened by 0 bases and J by 4 bases, with 16 bases between the two germline ends. This CDR3 reads CASSYSGTRGFGNTIYF. In DNA, the CDR3 is TGTGCCAGCAGTTACTCCGGGACGCGGGGCTTCGGAAACACCATATATTTT.

This clonotype was found many times. The chain has TRBV6-2 or TRBV6-3 and TRBJ2-5; no clear D gene. The CDR3 loop spans 14 amino acids. Trimming took off 5 bases at V and 7 bases at J, with 17 bases between the two ends. Looked up from germline, CDR1 is MNHEY and CDR2 is SVGEGT. CDR3 amino acids: CASSPARTWGTQYF. CDR3 nucleotides: TGTGCCAGCAGTCCTGCGCGAACGTGGGGGACCCAGTACTTC.

This clonotype has only a few counts. The chain has TRBV7-8 and TRBJ1-1; D gene uncertain. The CDR3 totals 14 residues. Germline assignment: CDR1 SGHVS and CDR2 FQNEAQ. V was cut by 2 bases and J by 4 bases, with 11 bases left in between. CDR3 bases: TGTGCCAGCAGCTTAACCAGTTTCTTCACTGAAGCTTTCTTT. This encodes CASSLTSFFTEAFF.

This clonotype was counted ten times or more. V and J are TRBV3-1 and TRBJ2-7, with D perhaps TRBD2 (5 bases). Trimming removed 11 bases from V and 3 bases from J, with 11 bases in between. The CDR3 length is 11 residues. Germline CDR1 is LGHDT and CDR2 is YNNKEL (reference sequence). CDR3 DNA: TGTGCCTGCGGCGCGGGCTACGAGCAGTACTTC. It encodes CACGAGYEQYF.

The chain is built from TRBV6-2 or TRBV6-3 and TRBJ2-2, with TRBD1 matching over 8 bases. With 4 bases clipped from V and 0 bases from J, the junction kept 13 bases outside the gene matches. Germline CDR1 and CDR2: MNHEY and SVGEGT. The length of the CDR3 is 19 residues. CDR3 loop: CASSFSRRGRGSNTGELFF. DNA of the CDR3: TGTGCCAGCAGTTTCTCCCGCAGGGGGCGCGGCTCGAACACCGGGGAGCTGTTTTTT.

The sample holds many counts of this clonotype. The chain couples TRBV7-9 to TRBJ1-1, with D unclear. CDR1 is SEHNR, CDR2 FQNEAQ, per germline (reference sequence). Trimming stripped 10 bases from V and 4 bases from J, with 13 bases between. This CDR3 has 12 amino acids. This CDR3 reads CATAYQVTEAFF. The CDR3 region has the DNA TGTGCCACCGCTTATCAGGTCACTGAAGCTTTCTTT.